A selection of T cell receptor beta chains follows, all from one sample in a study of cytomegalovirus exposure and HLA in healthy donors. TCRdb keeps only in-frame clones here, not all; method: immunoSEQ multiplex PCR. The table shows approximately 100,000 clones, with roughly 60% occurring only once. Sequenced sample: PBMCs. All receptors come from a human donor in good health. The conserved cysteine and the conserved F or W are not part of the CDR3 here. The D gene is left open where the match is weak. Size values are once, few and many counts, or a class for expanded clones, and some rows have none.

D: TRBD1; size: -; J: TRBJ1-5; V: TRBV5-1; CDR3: ASSKDRGGQPQH
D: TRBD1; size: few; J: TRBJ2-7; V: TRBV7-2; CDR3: ASSLTGGYEQY
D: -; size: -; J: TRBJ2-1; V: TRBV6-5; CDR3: ASSRSGTAGEQF
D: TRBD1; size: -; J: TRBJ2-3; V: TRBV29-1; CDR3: SVDRGLDTQY
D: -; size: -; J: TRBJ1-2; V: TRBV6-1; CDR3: ASSEVGPGYT
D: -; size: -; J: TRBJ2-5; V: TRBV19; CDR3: ASSTLWAQVNQETQY
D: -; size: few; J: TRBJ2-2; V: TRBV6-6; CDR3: ASSYSQLNTGELF
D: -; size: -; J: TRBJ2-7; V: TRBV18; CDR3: ASSPRRGIHEQY
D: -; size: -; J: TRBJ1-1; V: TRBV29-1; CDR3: SVGGGFEAF
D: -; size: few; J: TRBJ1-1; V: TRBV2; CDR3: ASSKEQGLEAF
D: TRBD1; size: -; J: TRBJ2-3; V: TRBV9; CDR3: ASSVVGQGVEDTQY
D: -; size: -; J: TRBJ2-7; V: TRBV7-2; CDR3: ASSLTTGPYEQY
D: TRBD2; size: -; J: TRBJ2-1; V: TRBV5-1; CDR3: ASSSSGSYNEQF
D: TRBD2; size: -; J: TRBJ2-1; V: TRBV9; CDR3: ASSVVSSGVYNEQF
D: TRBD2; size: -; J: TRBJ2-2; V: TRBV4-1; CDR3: AISRGERAGELF
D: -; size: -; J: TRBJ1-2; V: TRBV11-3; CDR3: ASSLEGRYGYT
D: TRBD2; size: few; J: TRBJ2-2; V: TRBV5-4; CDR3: ASSLGSGGLDGELF
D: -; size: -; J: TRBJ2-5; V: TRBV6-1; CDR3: ASSERRASGETQY
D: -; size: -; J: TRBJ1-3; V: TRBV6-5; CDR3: ASSYEGVSGNTIY
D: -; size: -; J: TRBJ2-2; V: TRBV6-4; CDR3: ASSAVLAGELF
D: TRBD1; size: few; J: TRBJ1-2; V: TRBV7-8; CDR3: ASSLEQGNYGYT
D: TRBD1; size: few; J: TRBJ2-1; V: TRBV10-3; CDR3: ATGTGVAYNEQF
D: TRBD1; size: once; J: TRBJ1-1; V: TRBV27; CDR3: ASSPLTGVRRNTEAF
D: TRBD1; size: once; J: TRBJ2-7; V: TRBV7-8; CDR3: ASSRRQGRSYEQY
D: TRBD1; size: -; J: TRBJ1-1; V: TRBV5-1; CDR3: ASSGGGMNTEAF
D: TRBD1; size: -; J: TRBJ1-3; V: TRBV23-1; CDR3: ASPQEGAQGRNGNTIY
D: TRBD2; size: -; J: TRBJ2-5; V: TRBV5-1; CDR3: ASSLIAGEETQY
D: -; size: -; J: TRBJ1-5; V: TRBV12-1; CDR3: ASSFEGQGLGQPQH
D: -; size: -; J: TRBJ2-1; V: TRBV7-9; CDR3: ASSLELGYEQF
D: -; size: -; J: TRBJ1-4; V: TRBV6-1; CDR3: ASSEREWEKLF
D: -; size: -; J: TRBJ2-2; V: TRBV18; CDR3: ASSPPEGARTGELF
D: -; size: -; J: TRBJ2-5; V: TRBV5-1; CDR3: ASSFLTQETQY
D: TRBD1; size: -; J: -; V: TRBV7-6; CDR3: ASSLGQGTEQY
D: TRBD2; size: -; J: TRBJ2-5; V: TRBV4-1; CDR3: ASSQDRGLRLAGGQTQY
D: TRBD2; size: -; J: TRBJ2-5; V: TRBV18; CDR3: ASSPGLAGSKGETQY
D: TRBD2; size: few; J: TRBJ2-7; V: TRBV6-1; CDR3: ASSGRGRSLYEQY
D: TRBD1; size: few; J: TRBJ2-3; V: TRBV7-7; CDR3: ASSFGQGRSDTQY